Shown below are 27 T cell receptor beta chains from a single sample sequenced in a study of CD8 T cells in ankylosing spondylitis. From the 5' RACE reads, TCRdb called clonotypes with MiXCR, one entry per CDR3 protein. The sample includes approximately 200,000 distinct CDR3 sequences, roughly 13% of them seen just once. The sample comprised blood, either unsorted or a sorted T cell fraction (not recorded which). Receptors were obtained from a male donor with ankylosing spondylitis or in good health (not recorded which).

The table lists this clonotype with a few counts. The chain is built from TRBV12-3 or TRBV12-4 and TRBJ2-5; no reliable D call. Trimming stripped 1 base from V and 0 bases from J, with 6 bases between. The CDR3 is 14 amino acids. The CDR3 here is CASSLETNQETQYF. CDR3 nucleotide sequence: TGTGCCAGCAGTTTAGAGACGAACCAAGAGACCCAGTACTTC.

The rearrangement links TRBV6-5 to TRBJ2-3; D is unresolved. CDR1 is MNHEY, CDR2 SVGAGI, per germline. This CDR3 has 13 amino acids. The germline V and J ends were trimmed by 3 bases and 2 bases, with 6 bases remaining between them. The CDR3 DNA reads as TGTGCCAGCAGTTATTCGCTCACAGATACGCAGTATTTT. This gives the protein CASSYSLTDTQYF.

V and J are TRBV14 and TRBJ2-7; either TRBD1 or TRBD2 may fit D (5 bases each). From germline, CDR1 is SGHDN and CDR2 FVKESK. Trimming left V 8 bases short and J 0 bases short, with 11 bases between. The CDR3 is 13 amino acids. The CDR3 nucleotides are TGTGCCAGCTCCGGGACGGGCTCCTACGAGCAGTACTTC. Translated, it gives CASSGTGSYEQYF.

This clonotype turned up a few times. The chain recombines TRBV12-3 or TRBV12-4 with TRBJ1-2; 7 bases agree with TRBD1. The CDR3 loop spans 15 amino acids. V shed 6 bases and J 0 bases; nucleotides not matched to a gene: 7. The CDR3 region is CASSSGGLANYGYTF. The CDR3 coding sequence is TGTGCCAGCAGCTCAGGGGGGTTGGCTAACTATGGCTACACCTTC.

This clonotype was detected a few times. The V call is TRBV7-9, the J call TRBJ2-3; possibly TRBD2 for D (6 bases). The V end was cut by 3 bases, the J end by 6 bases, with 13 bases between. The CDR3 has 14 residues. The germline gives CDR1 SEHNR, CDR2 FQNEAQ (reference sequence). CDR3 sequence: CASSFGTLTDTQYF. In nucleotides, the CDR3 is TGTGCCAGCAGCTTCGGGACTCTTACCGATACGCAGTATTTT. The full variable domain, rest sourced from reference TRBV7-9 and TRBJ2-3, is DTGVSQNPRHKITKRGQNVTFRCDPISEHNRLYWYRQTLGQGPEFLTYFQNEAQLEKSRLLSDRFSAERPKGSFSTLEIQRTEQGDSAMYLCASSFGTLTDTQYFGPGTRLTVL.

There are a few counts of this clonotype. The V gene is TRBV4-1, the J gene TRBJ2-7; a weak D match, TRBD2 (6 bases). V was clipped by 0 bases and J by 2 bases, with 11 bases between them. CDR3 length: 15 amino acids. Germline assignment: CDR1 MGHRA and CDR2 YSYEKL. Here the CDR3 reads CASSQDGGPAYEQYF. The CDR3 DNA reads TGCGCCAGCAGCCAAGATGGAGGGCCTGCCTACGAGCAGTACTTC.

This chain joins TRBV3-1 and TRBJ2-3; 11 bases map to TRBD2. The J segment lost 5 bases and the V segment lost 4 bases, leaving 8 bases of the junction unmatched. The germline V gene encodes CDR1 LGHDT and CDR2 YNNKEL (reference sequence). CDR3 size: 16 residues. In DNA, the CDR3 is TGTGCCAGCAGCCCCAAGACTAGCGGGGACGTAGATACGCAGTATTTT. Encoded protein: CASSPKTSGDVDTQYF.

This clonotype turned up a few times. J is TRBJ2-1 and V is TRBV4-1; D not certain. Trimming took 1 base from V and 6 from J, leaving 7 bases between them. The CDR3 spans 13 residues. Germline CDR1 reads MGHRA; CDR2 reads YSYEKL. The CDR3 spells CASSQGPTNEQFF. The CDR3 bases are TGCGCCAGCAGCCAAGGGCCGACCAATGAGCAGTTCTTC.

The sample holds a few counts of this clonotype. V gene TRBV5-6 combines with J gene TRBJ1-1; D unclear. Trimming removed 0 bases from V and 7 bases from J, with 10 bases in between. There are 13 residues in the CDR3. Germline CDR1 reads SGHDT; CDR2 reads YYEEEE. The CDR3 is CASSLGAGNEAFF. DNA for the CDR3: TGTGCCAGCAGCTTGGGGGCGGGTAATGAAGCTTTCTTT.

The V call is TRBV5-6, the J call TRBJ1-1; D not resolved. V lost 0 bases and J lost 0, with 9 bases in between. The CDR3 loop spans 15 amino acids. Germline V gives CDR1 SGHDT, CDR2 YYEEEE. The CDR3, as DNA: TGTGCCAGCAGCTTGGCCCCCACGATGAACACTGAAGCTTTCTTT. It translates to CASSLAPTMNTEAFF.

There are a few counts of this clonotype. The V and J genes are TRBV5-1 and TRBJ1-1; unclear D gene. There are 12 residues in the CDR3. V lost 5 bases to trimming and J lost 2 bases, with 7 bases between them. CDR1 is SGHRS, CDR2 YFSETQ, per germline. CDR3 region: CASRDFNTEAFF. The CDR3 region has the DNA TGCGCCAGCAGAGATTTTAACACTGAAGCTTTCTTT.

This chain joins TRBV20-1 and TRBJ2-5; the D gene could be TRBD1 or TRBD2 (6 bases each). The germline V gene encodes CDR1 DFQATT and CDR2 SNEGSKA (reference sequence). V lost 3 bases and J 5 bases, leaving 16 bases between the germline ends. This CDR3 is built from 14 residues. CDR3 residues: CSARESGGGETQYF. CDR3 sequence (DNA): TGCAGTGCTAGGGAGAGCGGAGGGGGGGAGACCCAGTACTTC.

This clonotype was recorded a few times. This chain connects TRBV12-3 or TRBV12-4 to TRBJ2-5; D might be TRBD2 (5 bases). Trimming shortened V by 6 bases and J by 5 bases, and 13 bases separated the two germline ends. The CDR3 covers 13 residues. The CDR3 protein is CASSPSSGETQYF. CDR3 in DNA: TGTGCCAGCAGCCCATCGTCGGGGGAGACCCAGTACTTC.

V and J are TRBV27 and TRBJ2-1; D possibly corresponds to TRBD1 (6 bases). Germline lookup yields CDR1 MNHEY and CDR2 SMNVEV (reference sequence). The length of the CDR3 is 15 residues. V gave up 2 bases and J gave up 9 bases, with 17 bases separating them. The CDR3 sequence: CASSLVGWDNSEQFF. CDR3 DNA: TGTGCCAGCAGTTTAGTGGGGTGGGACAATAGTGAGCAGTTCTTC.

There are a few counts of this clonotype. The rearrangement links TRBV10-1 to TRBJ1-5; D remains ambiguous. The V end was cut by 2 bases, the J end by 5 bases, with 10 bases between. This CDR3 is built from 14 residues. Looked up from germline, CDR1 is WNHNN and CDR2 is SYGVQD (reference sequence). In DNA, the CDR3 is TGCGCCAGCAGTGAGACGAGGACCGATCAGCCCCAGCATTTT. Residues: CASSETRTDQPQHF.

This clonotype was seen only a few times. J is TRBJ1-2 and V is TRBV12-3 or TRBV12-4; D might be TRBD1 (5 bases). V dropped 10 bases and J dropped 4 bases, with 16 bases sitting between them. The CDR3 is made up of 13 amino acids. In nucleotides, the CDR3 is TGTGCCACGGAAGGGGCGATGGGCTATGGCTACACCTTC. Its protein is CATEGAMGYGYTF.

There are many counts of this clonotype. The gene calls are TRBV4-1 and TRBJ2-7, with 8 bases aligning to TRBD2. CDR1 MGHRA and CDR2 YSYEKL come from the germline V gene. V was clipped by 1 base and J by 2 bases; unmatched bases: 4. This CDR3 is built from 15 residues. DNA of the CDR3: TGCGCCAGCAGCCAAGGGGTAGCGGGAACCTACGAGCAGTACTTC. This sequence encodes CASSQGVAGTYEQYF.

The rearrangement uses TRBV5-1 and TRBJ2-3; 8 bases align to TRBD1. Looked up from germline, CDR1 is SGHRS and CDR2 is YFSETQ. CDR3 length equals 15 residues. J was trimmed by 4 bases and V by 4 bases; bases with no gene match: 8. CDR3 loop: CASSAGQEKADTQYF. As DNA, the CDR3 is TGCGCCAGCAGCGCGGGACAGGAGAAGGCAGATACGCAGTATTTT.

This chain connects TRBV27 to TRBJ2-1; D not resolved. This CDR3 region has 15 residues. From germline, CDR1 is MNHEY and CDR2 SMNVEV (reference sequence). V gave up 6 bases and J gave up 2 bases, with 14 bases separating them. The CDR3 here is CASSFDGSPYNEQFF. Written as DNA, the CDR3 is TGTGCCAGCAGCTTCGACGGCAGCCCCTACAATGAGCAGTTCTTC.

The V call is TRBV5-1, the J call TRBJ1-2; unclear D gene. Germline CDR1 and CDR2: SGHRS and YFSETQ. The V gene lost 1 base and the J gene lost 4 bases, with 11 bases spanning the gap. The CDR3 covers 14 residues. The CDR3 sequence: CASSLSKYSYGYTF. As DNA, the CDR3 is TGCGCCAGCAGCTTGTCAAAATACTCCTATGGCTACACCTTC.

The CDR3 spells CASSEARNTEAFF. As DNA, the CDR3 is TGTGCCAGCAGTGAAGCCCGGAACACTGAAGCTTTCTTT. The J gene is TRBJ1-1, the V gene TRBV2; D is unresolved. The CDR3 loop spans 13 amino acids. Trimming pared 0 bases from V and 1 base from J, leaving 3 bases between. The germline CDR1 and CDR2 sequences are SNHLY and FYNNEI.

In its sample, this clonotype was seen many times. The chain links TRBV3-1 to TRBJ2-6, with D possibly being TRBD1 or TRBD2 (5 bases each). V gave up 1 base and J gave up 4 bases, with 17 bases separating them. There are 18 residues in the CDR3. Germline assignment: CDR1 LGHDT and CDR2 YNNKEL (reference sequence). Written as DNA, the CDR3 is TGTGCCAGCAGCCAAGGGGGCTCCGAGGGCTCCGGGGCCAACGTCCTGACTTTC. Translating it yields CASSQGGSEGSGANVLTF.

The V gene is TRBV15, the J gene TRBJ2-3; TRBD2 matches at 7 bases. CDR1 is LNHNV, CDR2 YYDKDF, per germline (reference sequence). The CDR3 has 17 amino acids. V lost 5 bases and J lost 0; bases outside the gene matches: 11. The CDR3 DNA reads TGTGCCACCAGCCGGACTAGAGAGGGCCGTAGCACAGATACGCAGTATTTT. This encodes CATSRTREGRSTDTQYF.

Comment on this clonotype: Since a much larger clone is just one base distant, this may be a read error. The CDR3 DNA sequence: TGTGCCAGCAGACCCCTGGGGTCAGCGGGCGCCGGGGAGCTGTTTTTT. Translated: CASRPLGSAGAGELFF. The chain employs TRBV12-3 or TRBV12-4 and TRBJ2-2; a possible D gene is TRBD2 (6 bases). The CDR3 sequence is 16 residues long. V was cut by 6 bases and J by 6 bases, with 20 bases left in between.

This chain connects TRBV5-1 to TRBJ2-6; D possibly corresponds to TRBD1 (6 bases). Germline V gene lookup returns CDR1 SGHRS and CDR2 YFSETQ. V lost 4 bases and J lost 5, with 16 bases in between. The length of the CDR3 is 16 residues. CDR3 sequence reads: CASSPGEPLWANVLTF. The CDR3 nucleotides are TGCGCCAGCAGCCCAGGGGAACCTCTATGGGCCAACGTCCTGACTTTC.

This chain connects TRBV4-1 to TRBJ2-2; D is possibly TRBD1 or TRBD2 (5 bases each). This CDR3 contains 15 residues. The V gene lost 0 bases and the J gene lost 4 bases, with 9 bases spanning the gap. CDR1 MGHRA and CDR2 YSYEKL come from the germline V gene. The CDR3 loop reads CASSQDSGSTGELFF. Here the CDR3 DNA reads TGCGCCAGCAGCCAAGATTCAGGGAGCACCGGGGAGCTGTTTTTT.

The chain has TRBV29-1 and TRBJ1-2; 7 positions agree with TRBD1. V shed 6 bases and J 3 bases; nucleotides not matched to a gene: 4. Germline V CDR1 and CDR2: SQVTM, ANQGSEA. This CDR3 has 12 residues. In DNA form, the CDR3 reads TGCAGCGTCTGGGGGACAGACTATGGCTACACCTTC. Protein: CSVWGTDYGYTF.